This T cell receptor (beta chain) is from a study of T cell responses to AZD1222 COVID-19 vaccine. General study points: Only a handful of AZD1222 recipients, roughly six in all, had baseline seropositivity. Nearly half of spike-specific TCRs reportedly target unmutated variant regions.

A single count supports this clone. Its specificity is unknown. Produced via immunoSEQ multiplex PCR; TCRdb's table is partial and in-frame only. The table shows about 160,000 clones, with about 90% occurring only once. The sequence was collected from an adult in good health. Sample: peripheral blood, taken on day 0 of AZD1222 vaccination.

CDR3 bases: TGTGCCAGCAGCTCCGTTTCCGGCAATCAGCCCCAGCATTTT. It is translated as CASSSVSGNQPQHF. The chain carries TRBV5-5 and TRBJ1-5; D gene uncertain. The CDR3 runs 14 residues. Germline CDR1 SGHKS, CDR2 YYEKEE (reference sequence). Trimming shortened V by 3 bases and J by 2 bases, and 9 bases separated the two germline ends.